The 30 T cell receptor beta chains listed next were all sequenced from one sample in a study of blood T cell repertoires in COVID-19. Repertoires were generated with immunoSEQ multiplex PCR, while TCRdb's copy carries only in-frame clones and drops some. The repertoire holds some 290,000 clones, roughly 86% seen once, with 11% in the top ten. The material sequenced was peripheral blood. The receptors come from a woman in her thirties with COVID-19, enrolled during active disease.

The chain employs TRBV9 and TRBJ2-7; 10 bases line up with TRBD2. With 4 bases clipped from V and 2 bases from J, the junction kept 9 bases outside the gene matches. The germline V gene encodes CDR1 SGDLS and CDR2 YYNGEE. The CDR3 totals 16 residues. This CDR3 is CASSNGLAVAAYEQYF. The CDR3 nucleotides read TGTGCCAGCAGCAACGGACTAGCGGTGGCGGCCTACGAGCAGTACTTC.

This sequence joins TRBV6-2 or TRBV6-3 and TRBJ2-7; the match to TRBD2 covers 10 bases. The germline V gene has CDR1 MNHEY and CDR2 SVGEGT. The CDR3 covers 18 residues. V lost 1 base and J lost 2; bases outside the gene matches: 11. DNA of the CDR3: TGTGCCAGCAGTTACTACGGTGGGGCTAGCGGGGGAACCTACGAGCAGTACTTC. It translates to CASSYYGGASGGTYEQYF.

The chain's CDR3 is CASSEPGQGPYGYTF. The CDR3, as DNA: TGTGCCAGCAGTGAACCCGGACAGGGCCCGTATGGCTACACCTTC. This chain uses TRBV25-1 with TRBJ1-2; 8 bases map to TRBD1. V dropped 2 bases and J dropped 5; count of bases not matched to a gene: 7. Germline CDR1 MGHDK, CDR2 SYGVNS. The CDR3 totals 15 residues.

V and J are TRBV7-9 and TRBJ1-6; D is perhaps TRBD1 (6 bases). The V end was cut by 1 base, the J end by 0 bases, with 10 bases between. Germline V gives CDR1 SEHNR, CDR2 FQNEAQ (reference sequence). The CDR3 contains 17 residues. Written as DNA, the CDR3 is TGTGCCAGCAGCTTAGGGACAGCGAGCTCCTATAATTCACCCCTCCACTTT. Its protein is CASSLGTASSYNSPLHF.

The chain links TRBV5-1 to TRBJ2-2; D is unresolved. CDR1 is SGHRS and CDR2 is YFSETQ in the germline V gene. The CDR3 extends over 15 amino acids. With 0 bases removed from V and 3 bases from J, the gap between germline ends came to 9 bases. The CDR3 DNA follows: TGCGCCAGCAGCTTGGTTTCACAAGACACCGGGGAGCTGTTTTTT. Translated: CASSLVSQDTGELFF. Drawing the rest from reference TRBV5-1 and TRBJ2-2, the complete variable domain is KAGVTQTPRYLIKTRGQQVTLSCSPISGHRSVSWYQQTPGQGLQFLFEYFSETQRNKGNFPGRFSGRQFSNSRSEMNVSTLELGDSALYLCASSLVSQDTGELFFGEGSRLTVL.

The chain employs TRBV12-3 or TRBV12-4 and TRBJ2-7; 10 bases are a match to TRBD2. The CDR3 loop spans 13 amino acids. Losses at the gene ends were 7 bases for V and 5 bases for J; bases not matched to a gene: 5. The CDR3 region is CASTRTSGHEQYF. The CDR3 DNA sequence: TGTGCCAGCACCCGGACTAGCGGTCACGAGCAGTACTTC.

The rearrangement joins TRBV11-2 to TRBJ1-2; 7 bases line up with TRBD1. V lost 6 bases to trimming and J lost 7 bases; unmatched junction nucleotides: 11. Germline CDR1 reads SGHAT; CDR2 reads FQNNGV. This CDR3 has 14 residues. The DNA of the CDR3 is TGTGCCAGCAGTCTTGACAGGGCTCTACCTGGCTACACCTTC. Its protein product is CASSLDRALPGYTF. The whole variable domain, remainder taken from reference TRBV11-2 and TRBJ1-2, is EAGVAQSPRYKIIEKRQSVAFWCNPISGHATLYWYQQILGQGPKLLIQFQNNGVVDDSQLPKDRFSAERLKGVDSTLKIQPAKLEDSAVYLCASSLDRALPGYTFGSGTRLTVV.

The rearrangement uses TRBV4-1 and TRBJ1-6, with 7 positions matching TRBD1. Germline CDR1 MGHRA, CDR2 YSYEKL. This CDR3 contains 16 residues. The junction had 9 bases not matched to a gene; V was cut back by 0 bases and J by 10 bases. The CDR3 region is CASSQDQNRGRSPLHF. The CDR3 DNA sequence: TGCGCCAGCAGCCAAGATCAGAACAGGGGCAGGTCACCCCTCCACTTT.

This clone has at least ten counts. Distinct nucleotide sequences in the sample also encode this CDR3. This chain joins TRBV3-1 (or the pseudogene TRBV3-2) and TRBJ1-1; perhaps TRBD1 as D (6 bases). The CDR3 contains 11 residues. Germline-derived CDR1 and CDR2 are LGHDT and YNNKEL (reference sequence). Trimming shortened V by 6 bases and J by 4 bases, and 6 bases separated the two germline ends. The chain's CDR3 is CASRGGTEAFF. Here the CDR3 DNA reads TGTGCCAGCAGAGGGGGCACTGAAGCTTTCTTT.

This chain uses TRBV30 with TRBJ1-4; tentatively, D is TRBD1 (5 bases). The CDR3 covers 16 residues. Trimming took 2 bases from V and 8 from J, leaving 21 bases between them. Germline CDR1 and CDR2: GTSNPN and SVGIG (reference sequence). This chain's CDR3 is CAWSRTGGASWEKLFF. CDR3 bases: TGTGCCTGGAGTCGGACGGGGGGAGCGTCTTGGGAAAAACTGTTTTTT.

The V and J genes are TRBV5-5 and TRBJ1-2; D remains unclear. V was clipped by 0 bases and J by 3 bases, with 9 bases between them. From germline, CDR1 is SGHKS and CDR2 YYEKEE (reference sequence). The CDR3 spans 14 residues. Here the CDR3 reads CASSLGGLDYGYTF. The CDR3 DNA follows: TGTGCCAGCAGCTTGGGCGGACTGGACTATGGCTACACCTTC.

The V and J genes are TRBV19 and TRBJ1-1, with TRBD1 as a possible D gene (5 bases). Germline V lookup: CDR1 LNHDA, CDR2 SQIVND (reference sequence). V dropped 7 bases and J dropped 4 bases, with 13 bases sitting between them. The CDR3 consists of 13 residues. For the CDR3, the DNA is TGTGCCAGTAACGCAGGGTCGGCCACTGAAGCTTTCTTT. This encodes CASNAGSATEAFF.

Remarks on this clone: This sample also contains other DNA sequences that code for the same CDR3. The chain couples TRBV27 to TRBJ2-7, with a weak D call TRBD1 (6 bases). The CDR3 totals 13 residues. Germline CDR1 MNHEY, CDR2 SMNVEV (reference sequence). Trimming removed 3 bases from V and 2 bases from J, with 8 bases in between. CDR3 in amino acids: CASSLGAPYEQYF. The CDR3 DNA reads as TGTGCCAGCAGTTTGGGGGCTCCCTACGAGCAGTACTTC.

A word on this clone: The identical CDR3 is also encoded by other nucleotide sequences in the sample. The J gene is TRBJ2-2, the V gene TRBV5-1; a possible D gene is TRBD1 (5 bases). The ends were cut back, 4 bases at V and 6 bases at J, with 10 bases in the middle. The germline V gene encodes CDR1 SGHRS and CDR2 YFSETQ. The CDR3 runs to 13 residues. The CDR3 loop reads CASSPLGAGELFF. The CDR3 coding sequence is TGCGCCAGCAGCCCCTTAGGGGCCGGGGAGCTGTTTTTT.

V gene TRBV24-1 combines with J gene TRBJ2-7; D might be TRBD2 (5 bases). This CDR3 spans 14 amino acids. Germline assignment: CDR1 KGHDR and CDR2 SFDVKD. Trimming stripped 5 bases from V and 3 bases from J, with 13 bases between. The DNA of the CDR3 is TGTGCCACCAGTGTTAGGGAGAACCGCTACGAGCAGTACTTC. It specifies CATSVRENRYEQYF.

The chain joins TRBV29-1 to TRBJ1-2, with 9 bases matching TRBD1. The germline CDR1 and CDR2 sequences are SQVTM and ANQGSEA. V shed 6 bases and J 0 bases; nucleotides not matched to a gene: 5. The CDR3 is made up of 14 amino acids. The CDR3 sequence is CSVIQGATNYGYTF. CDR3 bases: TGCAGCGTAATACAGGGGGCTACTAACTATGGCTACACCTTC.

CDR3 residues: CASSFRMTYSSYNEQFF. As DNA, the CDR3 is TGTGCCAGCAGCTTCCGTATGACATACAGCTCCTACAATGAGCAGTTCTTC. The V gene is TRBV5-6, the J gene TRBJ2-1, with D uncertain. The germline gives CDR1 SGHDT, CDR2 YYEEEE. The CDR3 sequence is 17 residues long. V lost 2 bases and J 0 bases, leaving 15 bases between the germline ends.

The CDR3 region is CASSQFGGPAVVNTQYF. CDR3 nucleotide sequence: TGTGCCAGCAGCCAATTCGGGGGGCCCGCGGTGGTAAATACGCAGTATTTT. The gene calls are TRBV3-1 (or the pseudogene TRBV3-2) and TRBJ2-3; D perhaps matches TRBD2 (7 bases). V lost 2 bases and J 7 bases, leaving 22 bases between the germline ends. The germline V gene encodes CDR1 LGHDT and CDR2 YNNKEL (reference sequence). This CDR3 is 17 amino acids long.

Here the CDR3 DNA reads TGTGCCACCAGCCGTTCCCCCCGCTCTAGCGGTCGGCGCAATGAGCAGTTCTTC. It specifies CATSRSPRSSGRRNEQFF. The chain has TRBV15 and TRBJ2-1; 7 bases align to TRBD2. Losses at the gene ends were 5 bases for V and 6 bases for J; bases not matched to a gene: 19. The CDR3 runs to 18 residues. CDR1 is LNHNV, CDR2 YYDKDF, per germline (reference sequence).

The rearrangement links TRBV5-1 to TRBJ2-2; the D gene is possibly TRBD1 (5 bases). V was cut by 1 base and J by 6 bases, with 10 bases left in between. The CDR3 has 14 amino acids. Germline V gene sequence: CDR1 SGHRS, CDR2 YFSETQ. CDR3 sequence: CASSLLQGPGELFF. In DNA, the CDR3 is TGCGCCAGCAGCTTGCTGCAGGGCCCCGGGGAGCTGTTTTTT.

The rearrangement links TRBV3-1 (or the pseudogene TRBV3-2) to TRBJ1-2; D call uncertain. Germline loops: CDR1 LGHDT, CDR2 YNNKEL (reference sequence). The CDR3 sequence is 12 residues long. The V and J ends lost 2 bases and 4 bases respectively, with 5 bases between them. CDR3 loop: CASSQTFYGYTF. CDR3 bases: TGTGCCAGCAGCCAAACTTTCTATGGCTACACCTTC.

This clone was detected only once. The gene calls are TRBV12-5 and TRBJ2-3; D remains unclear. CDR1 and CDR2 from the germline V gene are LGHNT and FRNRAP. V was cut by 5 bases and J by 4 bases, with 10 bases left in between. This CDR3 contains 13 residues. CDR3 nucleotide sequence: TGTGCTAGTGGTCGATCCTCGGCAGATACGCAGTATTTT. Its protein product is CASGRSSADTQYF.

The chain recombines TRBV5-6 with TRBJ1-1; tentative D call: TRBD1 (6 bases). Deletions cut 2 bases from V and 1 base from J, with 9 bases between. CDR3 length equals 14 residues. The V gene's germline CDR1 is SGHDT and CDR2 YYEEEE. CDR3 DNA: TGTGCCAGCAGCTTAGAAGGGGGGAACACTGAAGCTTTCTTT. This encodes CASSLEGGNTEAFF. The full variable domain, its missing parts supplied by reference TRBV5-6 and TRBJ1-1, is DAGVTQSPTHLIKTRGQQVTLRCSPKSGHDTVSWYQQALGQGPQFIFQYYEEEERQRGNFPDRFSGHQFPNYSSELNVNALLLGDSALYLCASSLEGGNTEAFFGQGTRLTVV.

V is TRBV15 and J is TRBJ2-5; D unclear. Trimming left V 3 bases short and J 4 bases short, with 9 bases between. Germline V lookup: CDR1 LNHNV, CDR2 YYDKDF (reference sequence). CDR3 length: 13 residues. The CDR3 sequence: CATSRVALETQYF. The CDR3 DNA reads TGTGCCACCAGCAGGGTAGCCCTAGAGACCCAGTACTTC.

The chain carries TRBV5-4 and TRBJ2-5, with a weak D call TRBD2 (6 bases). The CDR3 is 14 residues long. V lost 7 bases to trimming and J lost 7 bases, with 20 bases between them. Germline-derived CDR1 and CDR2 are SGHNT and YYREEE (reference sequence). The CDR3 DNA is TGTGCCAGCCACCCGAGTGGGGGGTGGTCGACCCAGTACTTC. Translated: CASHPSGGWSTQYF.

The chain links TRBV3-1 (or the pseudogene TRBV3-2) to TRBJ1-1; 7 positions agree with TRBD1. The germline gives CDR1 LGHDT, CDR2 YNNKEL (reference sequence). The CDR3 length is 14 residues. Unmatched junction bases numbered 2, after V lost 1 base and J lost 3 bases. CDR3 amino acids: CASSQGQGDTEAFF. CDR3 nucleotides: TGTGCCAGCAGCCAAGGGCAGGGGGACACTGAAGCTTTCTTT.

This sequence joins TRBV28 and TRBJ1-3, with no clear D. The CDR3 is made up of 13 amino acids. The V end was cut by 6 bases, the J end by 0 bases, with 6 bases between. Germline V gene data show CDR1 as MDHEN and CDR2 as SYDVKM. CDR3 bases: TGTGCCAGCAGCCTCCCCTCTGGAAACACCATATATTTT. Translated, it gives CASSLPSGNTIYF.

The chain links TRBV6-2 or TRBV6-3 to TRBJ1-5, with 7 bases that match TRBD1. The CDR3 is made up of 15 amino acids. Germline V lookup: CDR1 MNHEY, CDR2 SVGEGT. Unmatched junction bases numbered 11, after V lost 7 bases and J lost 5 bases. CDR3 protein: CASIPRDRNYQPQHF. CDR3 coding DNA: TGTGCCAGCATCCCCCGGGACAGAAATTATCAGCCCCAGCATTTT.

The J gene is TRBJ1-5, the V gene TRBV19, with 7 nucleotides matching TRBD1. J was trimmed by 0 bases and V by 5 bases; bases with no gene match: 7. Germline values: CDR1 LNHDA, CDR2 SQIVND (reference sequence). There are 16 residues in the CDR3. The CDR3 region is CASSPGDSPSNQPQHF. In nucleotides, the CDR3 is TGTGCCAGTAGTCCGGGGGACAGTCCTAGCAATCAGCCCCAGCATTTT.

The J gene is TRBJ2-5, the V gene TRBV5-5; 11 nucleotides line up with TRBD2. Germline trimming cut 4 bases from V and 1 base from J; bases unmatched to any gene: 6. This CDR3 contains 16 residues. The germline CDR1 and CDR2 sequences are SGHKS and YYEKEE (reference sequence). The CDR3 DNA sequence: TGTGCCAGCAGCCCTAGACTAGCGGGACCCCAAGAGACCCAGTACTTC. Protein: CASSPRLAGPQETQYF.